The source of this T cell receptor beta chain is a study of blood T cell repertoires in COVID-19. About the study: Samples came from the United States, Italy and Spain, spanning acute and convalescent COVID-19. The cDNA or gDNA used as material had been derived from T cells, B-cell-depleted T cells, or PBMCs.

This CDR3 is built from 14 residues. V was pared by 6 bases and J by 5 bases, with 4 bases of the junction left unmatched. The germline V gene encodes CDR1 SNHLY and CDR2 FYNNEI. Methods used by the authors: Reference gene primer amplification gave nucleated cell count estimates. Libraries were prepared by immunoSEQ multiplex PCR; TCRdb keeps only in-frame clonotypes and omits some of them. V, J and clone size reflect that table, while D and trimming were determined from the DNA. The sample shows more than 150,000 clones, 79% of them seen only once. This clone was picked up a small number of times. The sequenced material came from peripheral blood. The rearrangement uses TRBV2 and TRBJ2-7; TRBD2 matches 13 bases. This clonotype was obtained from a man aged 55 to 69 with active or convalescent COVID-19. This CDR3 reads CASSGGLAGDEQYF. The CDR3 DNA follows: TGTGCCAGCAGCGGAGGACTAGCGGGAGACGAGCAGTACTTC.